The rows below give T cell receptor beta chains drawn from one sample of a study of molecular identifiers for immune sequencing clone quantification. One entry per CDR3 protein results from TCRdb running MiXCR on the PCR reads. The data contain about half a million distinct CDR3 sequences, about a fifth of them singletons. The sequenced material came from naive CD8+ T cells from blood, with Jurkat cell RNA spiked in. The receptors stem from a human donor in good health. Some libraries in this study had Jurkat cell RNA spiked in. Both conserved end residues are trimmed from each CDR3. Fields, in order: V gene, J gene, CDR3 length, CDR3 protein.

v_call: TRBV18
j_call: TRBJ2-3
cdr3_length: 14
cdr3_aa: ASSPPGSGYTDTQY

v_call: TRBV5-6
j_call: TRBJ2-3
cdr3_length: 12
cdr3_aa: ASSFGRRSDTQY

v_call: TRBV11-2
j_call: TRBJ1-1
cdr3_length: 12
cdr3_aa: ASSSPVQNTEAF

v_call: TRBV29-1
j_call: TRBJ2-7
cdr3_length: 9
cdr3_aa: SVKQGYEQY

v_call: TRBV6-6
j_call: TRBJ2-3
cdr3_length: 12
cdr3_aa: ASSLGQGGDTQY

v_call: TRBV4-3
j_call: TRBJ2-7
cdr3_length: 13
cdr3_aa: ASSQGPGRVYEQY

v_call: TRBV13
j_call: TRBJ2-7
cdr3_length: 14
cdr3_aa: ASSLGRPSGSYEQY

v_call: TRBV20-1
j_call: TRBJ2-3
cdr3_length: 12
cdr3_aa: SASLLANTDTQY

v_call: TRBV28
j_call: TRBJ1-5
cdr3_length: 12
cdr3_aa: ASLQDRPNQPQH

v_call: TRBV7-9
j_call: TRBJ1-5
cdr3_length: 13
cdr3_aa: ASSLGHHSNQPQH

v_call: TRBV2
j_call: TRBJ1-5
cdr3_length: 13
cdr3_aa: ASSDPGQSNQPQH

v_call: TRBV7-6
j_call: TRBJ2-7
cdr3_length: 13
cdr3_aa: ASSFGTSHTYGQY

v_call: TRBV10-3
j_call: TRBJ2-7
cdr3_length: 12
cdr3_aa: AISEAGLGGEQY

v_call: TRBV6-1
j_call: TRBJ1-1
cdr3_length: 12
cdr3_aa: ASSGDRGYTEAF

v_call: TRBV20-1
j_call: TRBJ1-1
cdr3_length: 14
cdr3_aa: SASRGGRGENTEAF

v_call: TRBV15
j_call: TRBJ2-7
cdr3_length: 13
cdr3_aa: ATSRSGTASYEQY

v_call: TRBV7-9
j_call: TRBJ2-5
cdr3_length: 12
cdr3_aa: ASSLSYRGETQY

v_call: TRBV5-4
j_call: TRBJ1-2
cdr3_length: 12
cdr3_aa: ASSSDWRGYGYT

v_call: TRBV12-3/TRBV12-4
j_call: TRBJ2-3
cdr3_length: 13
cdr3_aa: ASSLMRGATDTQY

v_call: TRBV11-2
j_call: TRBJ1-4
cdr3_length: 12
cdr3_aa: ASSLWGDNEKLF

v_call: TRBV13
j_call: TRBJ1-4
cdr3_length: 10
cdr3_aa: ASSHVGEKLF

v_call: TRBV27
j_call: TRBJ1-4
cdr3_length: 11
cdr3_aa: ASSFQTNEKLF

v_call: TRBV27
j_call: TRBJ1-2
cdr3_length: 11
cdr3_aa: ASSPTGIDGYT

v_call: TRBV20-1
j_call: TRBJ2-5
cdr3_length: 13
cdr3_aa: SARGSAGTKETQY

v_call: TRBV19
j_call: TRBJ2-5
cdr3_length: 16
cdr3_aa: ASSITSRGRRIQETQY

v_call: TRBV12-3/TRBV12-4
j_call: TRBJ1-4
cdr3_length: 13
cdr3_aa: ASTLRTGAVEKLF

v_call: TRBV19
j_call: TRBJ1-5
cdr3_length: 13
cdr3_aa: ASSMDRGHYQPQH

v_call: TRBV4-3
j_call: TRBJ2-7
cdr3_length: 14
cdr3_aa: ASSQEIRASSYEQY

v_call: TRBV19
j_call: TRBJ1-5
cdr3_length: 12
cdr3_aa: ASSVGGGMKPQH

v_call: TRBV7-9
j_call: TRBJ2-6
cdr3_length: 14
cdr3_aa: ASSLQGWDGANVLT

v_call: TRBV11-1
j_call: TRBJ2-1
cdr3_length: 11
cdr3_aa: ASSLVGGDEQF

v_call: TRBV13
j_call: TRBJ2-1
cdr3_length: 13
cdr3_aa: ASNREPSSYNEQF

v_call: TRBV6-5
j_call: TRBJ1-4
cdr3_length: 11
cdr3_aa: ASRQGPGEKLF

v_call: TRBV25-1
j_call: TRBJ2-7
cdr3_length: 12
cdr3_aa: ASNPQGDSYEQY

v_call: TRBV27
j_call: TRBJ1-1
cdr3_length: 13
cdr3_aa: ASSDSSAVMEEAF

v_call: TRBV5-6
j_call: TRBJ1-1
cdr3_length: 12
cdr3_aa: ASSLTGGDTEAF

v_call: TRBV29-1
j_call: TRBJ2-1
cdr3_length: 12
cdr3_aa: SVDPGLNYNEQF

v_call: TRBV27
j_call: TRBJ2-7
cdr3_length: 11
cdr3_aa: ASSLSLGSEQY

v_call: TRBV20-1
j_call: TRBJ2-7
cdr3_length: 14
cdr3_aa: SARGSGSSPSYEQY

v_call: TRBV4-1
j_call: TRBJ2-2
cdr3_length: 13
cdr3_aa: ASSLRDQNTGELF

v_call: TRBV12-3/TRBV12-4
j_call: TRBJ1-4
cdr3_length: 13
cdr3_aa: ASRQSSTTNEKLF

v_call: TRBV4-3
j_call: TRBJ1-2
cdr3_length: 15
cdr3_aa: ASSQVEKGADNYGYT

v_call: TRBV5-8
j_call: TRBJ1-4
cdr3_length: 14
cdr3_aa: ASSLGQGAQNEKLF

v_call: TRBV6-2/TRBV6-3
j_call: TRBJ2-7
cdr3_length: 12
cdr3_aa: ASSYFQGKYEQY